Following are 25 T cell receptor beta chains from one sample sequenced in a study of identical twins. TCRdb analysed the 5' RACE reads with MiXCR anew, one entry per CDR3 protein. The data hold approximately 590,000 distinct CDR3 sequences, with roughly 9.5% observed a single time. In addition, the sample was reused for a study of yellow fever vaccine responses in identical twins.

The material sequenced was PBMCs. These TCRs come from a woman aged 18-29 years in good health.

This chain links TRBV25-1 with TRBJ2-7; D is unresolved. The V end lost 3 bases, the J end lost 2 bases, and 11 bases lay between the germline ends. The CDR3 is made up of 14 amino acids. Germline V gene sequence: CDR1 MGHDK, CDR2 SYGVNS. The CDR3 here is CASSDERKTYEQYF. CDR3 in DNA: TGTGCCAGCAGTGACGAAAGAAAAACCTACGAGCAGTACTTC.

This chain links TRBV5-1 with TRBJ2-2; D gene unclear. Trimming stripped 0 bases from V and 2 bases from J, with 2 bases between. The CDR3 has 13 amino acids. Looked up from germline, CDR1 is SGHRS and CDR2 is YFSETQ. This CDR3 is CASSLDNTGELFF. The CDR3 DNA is TGCGCCAGCAGCTTGGATAACACCGGGGAGCTGTTTTTT.

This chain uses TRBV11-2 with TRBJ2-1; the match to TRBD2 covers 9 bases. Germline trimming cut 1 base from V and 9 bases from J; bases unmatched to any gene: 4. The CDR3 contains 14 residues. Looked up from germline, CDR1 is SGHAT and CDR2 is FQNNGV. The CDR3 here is CASSLGTSGSEQFF. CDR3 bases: TGTGCCAGCAGCTTAGGAACTAGCGGGTCTGAGCAGTTCTTC.

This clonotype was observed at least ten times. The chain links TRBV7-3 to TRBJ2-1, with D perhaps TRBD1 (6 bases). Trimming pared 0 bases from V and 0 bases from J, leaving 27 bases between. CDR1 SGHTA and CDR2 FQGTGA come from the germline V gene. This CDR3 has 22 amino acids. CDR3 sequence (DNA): TGTGCCAGCAGCTTAACGTTTCTTCGGGACACCCGGGCCGATTACTCCTACAATGAGCAGTTCTTC. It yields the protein CASSLTFLRDTRADYSYNEQFF.

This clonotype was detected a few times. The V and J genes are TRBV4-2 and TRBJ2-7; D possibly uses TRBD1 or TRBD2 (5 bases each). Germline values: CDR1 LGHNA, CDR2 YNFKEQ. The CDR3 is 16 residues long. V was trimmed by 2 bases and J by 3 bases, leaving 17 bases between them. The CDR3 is CASSQSHGTAGYEQYF. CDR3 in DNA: TGTGCCAGCAGCCAATCGCACGGGACCGCCGGCTACGAGCAGTACTTC.

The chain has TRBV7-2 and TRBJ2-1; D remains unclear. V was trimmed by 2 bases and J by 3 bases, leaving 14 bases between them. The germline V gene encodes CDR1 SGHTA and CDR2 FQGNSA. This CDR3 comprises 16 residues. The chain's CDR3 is CASSLTSSRSYNEQFF. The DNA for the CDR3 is TGTGCCAGCAGCTTAACCAGTTCTAGGAGCTACAATGAGCAGTTCTTC.

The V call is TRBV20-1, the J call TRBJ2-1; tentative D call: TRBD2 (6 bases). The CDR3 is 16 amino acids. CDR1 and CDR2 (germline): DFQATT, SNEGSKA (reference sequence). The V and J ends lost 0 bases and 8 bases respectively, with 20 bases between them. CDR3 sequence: CSARDEEASVRDEQFF. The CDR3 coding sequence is TGCAGTGCTAGAGATGAGGAGGCTAGCGTGCGGGATGAGCAGTTCTTC.

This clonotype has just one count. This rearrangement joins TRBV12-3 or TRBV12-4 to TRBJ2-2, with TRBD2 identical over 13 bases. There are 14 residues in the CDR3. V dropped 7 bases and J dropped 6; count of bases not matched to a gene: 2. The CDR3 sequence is CASTGLAGPGELFF. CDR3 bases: TGTGCCAGCACGGGACTAGCGGGGCCCGGGGAGCTGTTTTTT.

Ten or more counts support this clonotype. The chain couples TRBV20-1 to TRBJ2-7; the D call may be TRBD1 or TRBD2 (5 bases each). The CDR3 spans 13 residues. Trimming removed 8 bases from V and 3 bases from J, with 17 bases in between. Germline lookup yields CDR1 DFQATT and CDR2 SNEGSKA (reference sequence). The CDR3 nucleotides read TGCAGTCCCGGGGCAGGGAATCGCTACGAGCAGTACTTC. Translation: CSPGAGNRYEQYF.

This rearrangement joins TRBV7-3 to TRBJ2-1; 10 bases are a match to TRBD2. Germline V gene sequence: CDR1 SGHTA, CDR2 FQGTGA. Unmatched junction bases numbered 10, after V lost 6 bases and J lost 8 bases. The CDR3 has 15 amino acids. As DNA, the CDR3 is TGTGCCAGCAGAGCCAGCGGGGGGGCTATAGATGAGCAGTTCTTC. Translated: CASRASGGAIDEQFF.

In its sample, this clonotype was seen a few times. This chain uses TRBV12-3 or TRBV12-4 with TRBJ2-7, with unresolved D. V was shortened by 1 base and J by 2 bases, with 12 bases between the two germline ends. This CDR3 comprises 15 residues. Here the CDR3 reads CASSLVDWATYEQYF. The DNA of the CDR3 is TGTGCCAGCAGTTTAGTTGACTGGGCAACCTACGAGCAGTACTTC.

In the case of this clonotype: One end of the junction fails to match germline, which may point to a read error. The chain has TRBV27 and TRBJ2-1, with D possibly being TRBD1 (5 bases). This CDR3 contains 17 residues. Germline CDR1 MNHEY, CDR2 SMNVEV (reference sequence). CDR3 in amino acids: CASSLYYRARRDNEQFF. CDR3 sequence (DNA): TGTGCCAGCAGCTTATACTATCGGGCACGCAGGGACAATGAGCAGTTCTTC.

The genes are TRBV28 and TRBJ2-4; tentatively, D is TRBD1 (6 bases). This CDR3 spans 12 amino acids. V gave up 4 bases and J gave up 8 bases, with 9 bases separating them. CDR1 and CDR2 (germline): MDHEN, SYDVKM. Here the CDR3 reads CASSSGVDIQYF. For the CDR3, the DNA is TGTGCCAGCAGTTCAGGGGTGGACATTCAGTACTTC.

The CDR3 region has the DNA TGCGCCAGCAGCCAAGAGGCACTAGGTTGGGAGACCCAGTACTTC. It encodes CASSQEALGWETQYF. The chain is built from TRBV4-3 and TRBJ2-5, with TRBD2 as a possible D gene (5 bases). With 0 bases removed from V and 5 bases from J, the gap between germline ends came to 13 bases. From germline, CDR1 is LGHNA and CDR2 YSLEER. This CDR3 is built from 15 residues.

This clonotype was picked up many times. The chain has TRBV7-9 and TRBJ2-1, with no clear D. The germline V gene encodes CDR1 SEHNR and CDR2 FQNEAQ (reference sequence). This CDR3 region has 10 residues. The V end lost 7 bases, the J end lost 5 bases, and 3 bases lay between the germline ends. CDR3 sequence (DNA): TGTGCCAGCATCAACAATGAGCAGTTCTTC. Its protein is CASINNEQFF.

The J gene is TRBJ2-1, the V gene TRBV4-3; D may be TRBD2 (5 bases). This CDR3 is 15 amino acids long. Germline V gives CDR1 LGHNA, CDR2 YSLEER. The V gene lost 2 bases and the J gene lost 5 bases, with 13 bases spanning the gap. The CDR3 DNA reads TGCGCCAGCAGCCAACATAGTGGGCGGGACAATGAGCAGTTCTTC. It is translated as CASSQHSGRDNEQFF.

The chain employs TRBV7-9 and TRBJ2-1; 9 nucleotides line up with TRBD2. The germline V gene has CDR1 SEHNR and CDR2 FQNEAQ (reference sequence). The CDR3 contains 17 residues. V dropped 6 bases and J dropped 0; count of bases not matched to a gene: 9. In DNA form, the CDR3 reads TGTGCCAGCAGTATATTGGCGGGGGGGAGCTCCTACAATGAGCAGTTCTTC. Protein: CASSILAGGSSYNEQFF.

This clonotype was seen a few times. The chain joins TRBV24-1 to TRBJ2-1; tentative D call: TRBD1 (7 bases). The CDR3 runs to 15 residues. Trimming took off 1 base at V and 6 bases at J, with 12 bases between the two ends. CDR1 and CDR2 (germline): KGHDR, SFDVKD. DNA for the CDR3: TGTGCCACCAGTGATTTAGGGACAGCGGGCAATGAGCAGTTCTTC. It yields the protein CATSDLGTAGNEQFF.

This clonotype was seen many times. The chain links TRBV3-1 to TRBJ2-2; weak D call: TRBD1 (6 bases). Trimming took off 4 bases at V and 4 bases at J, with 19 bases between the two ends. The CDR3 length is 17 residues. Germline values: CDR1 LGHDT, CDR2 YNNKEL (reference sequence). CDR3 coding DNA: TGTGCCAGCAGCCCCTCAACCCCGGGACAAAGCACCGGGGAGCTGTTTTTT. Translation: CASSPSTPGQSTGELFF.

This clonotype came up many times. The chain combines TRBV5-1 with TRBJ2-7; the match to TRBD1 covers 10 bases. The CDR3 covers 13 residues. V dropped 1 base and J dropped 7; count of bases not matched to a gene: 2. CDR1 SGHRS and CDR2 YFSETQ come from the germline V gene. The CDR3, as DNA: TGCGCCAGCAGCTTGAGGACAGGGGGGGAGCAGTACTTC. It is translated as CASSLRTGGEQYF.

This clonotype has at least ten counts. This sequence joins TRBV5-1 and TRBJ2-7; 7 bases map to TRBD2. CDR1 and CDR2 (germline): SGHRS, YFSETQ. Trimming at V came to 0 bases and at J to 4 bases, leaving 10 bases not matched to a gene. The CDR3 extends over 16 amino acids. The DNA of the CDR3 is TGCGCCAGCAGCTTGGAAAGAGCTAGCGGCATATACGAGCAGTACTTC. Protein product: CASSLERASGIYEQYF.

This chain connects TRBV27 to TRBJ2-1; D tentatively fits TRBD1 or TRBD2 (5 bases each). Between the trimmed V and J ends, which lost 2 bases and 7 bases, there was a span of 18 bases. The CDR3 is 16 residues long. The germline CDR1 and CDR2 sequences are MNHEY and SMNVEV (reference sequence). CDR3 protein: CASSLPRGSPQNEQFF. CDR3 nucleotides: TGTGCCAGCAGTTTACCACGGGGCAGTCCACAGAATGAGCAGTTCTTC.

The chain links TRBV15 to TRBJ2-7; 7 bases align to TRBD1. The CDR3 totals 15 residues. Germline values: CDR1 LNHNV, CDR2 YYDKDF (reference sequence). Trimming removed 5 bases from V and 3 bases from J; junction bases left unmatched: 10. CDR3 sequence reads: CATSARDSVFYEQYF. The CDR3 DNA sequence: TGTGCCACCAGCGCCCGGGACAGCGTCTTCTACGAGCAGTACTTC.

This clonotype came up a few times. The CDR3 sequence: CSAVLTYEQYF. For the CDR3, the DNA is TGCAGCGCCGTCCTAACCTACGAGCAGTACTTC. The chain employs TRBV29-1 and TRBJ2-7; D remains unclear. The V and J ends lost 7 bases and 2 bases respectively, with 9 bases between them. Germline V gene lookup returns CDR1 SQVTM and CDR2 ANQGSEA. The CDR3 consists of 11 residues.

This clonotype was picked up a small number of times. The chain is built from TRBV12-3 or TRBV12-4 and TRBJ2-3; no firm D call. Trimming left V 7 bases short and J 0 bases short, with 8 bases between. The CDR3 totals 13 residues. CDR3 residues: CASMVPSTDTQYF. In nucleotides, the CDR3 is TGTGCCAGCATGGTACCTAGCACAGATACGCAGTATTTT.